In its sample, the clone carrying this TCR beta chain was seen once. Its specificity is unknown. The sample comes from a study of OX40 agonist ivuxolimab in advanced cancers. Points from the study as a whole: CD8+ T cells averaged more expanded clones than CD4+.

Sequenced by immunoSEQ multiplex PCR; TCRdb stores in-frame clones only, minus some. Of tens of thousands of clones detected, about 93% appear once; the ten largest clones hold over 20%. The CDR3 has 14 residues. The ends were cut back, 0 bases at V and 0 bases at J, with 6 bases in the middle. The germline V gene has CDR1 SGDLS and CDR2 YYNGEE. The receptor's source is an adult with an advanced solid tumor such as melanoma, head and neck, liver or kidney cancer. This material consisted of CD4+ or CD8+ T cells sorted from blood, taken in a trial of the OX40 agonist ivuxolimab. This chain links TRBV9 with TRBJ1-1; no clear D. The CDR3 protein is CASSVGILNTEAFF. CDR3 nucleotides: TGTGCCAGCAGCGTAGGAATCCTGAACACTGAAGCTTTCTTT.